Following are 5 T cell receptor beta chains from one sample sequenced in a study of regulatory T cells in long-lasting Graves disease. As to time point: newly diagnosed GD, antithyroid drugs for less than 3 months. PBMCs were the source of the RNA used for TCR sequencing. According to the study, TCR beta libraries were built with iRepertoire HTBI primers and CDR3-region Arm-PCR. MiXCR, applied by TCRdb to the multiplex PCR reads, yields one record per CDR3 protein. The data contain hundreds of thousands of distinct CDR3 sequences, approximately 15% of them seen just once; the ten biggest clones take up 15% to 20%. The same sample was also studied in work on T cells in Graves' hyperthyroidism and ophthalmopathy.

The sequences come from peripheral blood mononuclear cells (PBMCs), collected at new diagnosis, from a patient treated with antithyroid drugs. Receptor source: a woman aged 30 to 39 with Graves disease.

This clonotype was recorded many times. The chain has TRBV7-2 and TRBJ2-5, with TRBD2 matching 7 bases. V trimming: 6 bases; J trimming: 4 bases; junction bases outside the gene matches: 17. This CDR3 region has 17 residues. CDR1 is SGHTA, CDR2 FQGNSA, per germline. CDR3 region: CASSARSWAGAGETQYF. In DNA form, the CDR3 reads TGTGCCAGCAGTGCTCGGTCTTGGGCGGGAGCTGGAGAGACCCAGTACTTC.

This clonotype was picked up many times. The chain couples TRBV28 to TRBJ1-1; D remains ambiguous. V was pared by 3 bases and J by 7 bases, with 12 bases between. This CDR3 contains 13 residues. From germline, CDR1 is MDHEN and CDR2 SYDVKM. CDR3 protein: CASSLPRIHEAFF. The CDR3 DNA follows: TGTGCCAGCAGTTTGCCTCGGATCCATGAAGCTTTCTTT.

Only a few counts were recorded for this clonotype. The chain is built from TRBV5-1 and TRBJ2-7; D unresolved. The germline CDR1 and CDR2 sequences are SGHRS and YFSETQ. The CDR3 totals 13 residues. V was cut by 6 bases and J by 3 bases, with 13 bases left in between. The CDR3 reads CASNLGGNYEQYF. The CDR3 DNA sequence: TGCGCCAGCAACCTGGGTGGGAACTACGAGCAGTACTTC.

Turning to this clonotype: The CDR3 carries no conserved terminal phenylalanine or tryptophan, so it likely arises from a read error. The chain couples TRBV7-2 to TRBJ2-5; no clear D. Germline assignment: CDR1 SGHTA and CDR2 FQGNSA. This CDR3 is built from 13 residues. Trimming took 5 bases from V and 4 from J, leaving 11 bases between them. CDR3 DNA: TGTGCCAGCAGCCCGACCCCGGGAGAGACCCAGTACCTC. It translates to CASSPTPGETQYL.

This clonotype was detected a few times. J is TRBJ2-1 and V is TRBV19; TRBD1 or TRBD2 may be the D gene (5 bases each). This CDR3 is 13 amino acids long. The V gene's germline CDR1 is LNHDA and CDR2 SQIVND (reference sequence). V lost 2 bases and J 9 bases, leaving 11 bases between the germline ends. CDR3 coding DNA: TGTGCCAGTAGTATATGGGGGAGTGGTGAGCAGTTCTTC. This codes for CASSIWGSGEQFF.